This TCR beta chain was captured by sequencing in a study of human T cells and chemical hapten exposure. General study findings and limits: Patch test score rose with PT1 expanded TCR count, significant at thresholds 8, 16 and 32, not 4.

This clonotype was seen only a few times. Its antigen is not known. The library labeled individual cDNA molecules by adding unique molecular identifiers to them. TCRdb redid the calling of the RACE reads with MiXCR, one entry per CDR3 protein. Of approximately 60,000 distinct CDR3 sequences listed, about 9.6% are singletons. Time point described: patch test 1, 2 weeks after DPC sensitization. Regarding treatment: therapeutic diphenylcyclopropenone sensitization with weekly scalp DPC. Investigators collected blood before applying each patch test. People who gave samples had alopecia, were 18 to 70 years old, and were suitable for DPC. This receptor was obtained from a woman aged 40 to 49 with alopecia areata. Some clones in this sample may be carry-over from other donors' samples. This specimen consisted of whole blood, obtained in connection with sensitization to the hapten diphenylcyclopropenone (DPC).

The CDR3 DNA reads TGTGCCTGTCGGGACGAGGACTACGAGCAGTACTTC. Its translation: CACRDEDYEQYF. The chain has TRBV6-2 or TRBV6-3 and TRBJ2-7; the D call may be TRBD1 or TRBD2 (5 bases each). Germline values: CDR1 MNHEY, CDR2 SVGEGT. Trimming shortened V by 11 bases and J by 3 bases, and 14 bases separated the two germline ends. CDR3 length: 12 amino acids.